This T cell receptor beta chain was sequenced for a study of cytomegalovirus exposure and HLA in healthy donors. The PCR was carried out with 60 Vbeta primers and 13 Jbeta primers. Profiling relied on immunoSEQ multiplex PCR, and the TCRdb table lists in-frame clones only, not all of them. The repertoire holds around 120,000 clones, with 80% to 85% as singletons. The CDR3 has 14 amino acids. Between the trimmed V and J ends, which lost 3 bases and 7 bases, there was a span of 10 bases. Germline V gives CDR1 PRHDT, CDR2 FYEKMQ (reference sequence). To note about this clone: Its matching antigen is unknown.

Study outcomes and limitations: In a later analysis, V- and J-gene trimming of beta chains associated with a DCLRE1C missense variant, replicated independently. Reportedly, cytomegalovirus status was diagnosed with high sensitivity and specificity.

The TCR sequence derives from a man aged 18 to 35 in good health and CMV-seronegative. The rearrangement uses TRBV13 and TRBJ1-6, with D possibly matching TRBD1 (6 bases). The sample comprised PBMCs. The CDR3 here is CASSLDSRNSPLHF. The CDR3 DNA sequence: TGTGCCAGCAGCTTGGACAGTCGGAATTCACCCCTCCACTTT.